The 27 T cell receptor beta chains given below trace back to one sample, sequenced in a study of early T cells in non-severe SARS-CoV-2 infection. TCRdb re-derived calls from the 5' RACE reads in MiXCR, one entry per CDR3 protein. Of about 64,000 distinct CDR3 sequences listed, about an eighth are singletons. Sequencing input: whole blood. The receptors originated from an adult who was a healthcare worker with PCR-confirmed SARS-CoV-2 infection or an uninfected control (not recorded which).

This clonotype was detected a few times. This chain links TRBV15 with TRBJ1-5; tentatively, D is TRBD1 (6 bases). Germline V gene data show CDR1 as LNHNV and CDR2 as YYDKDF (reference sequence). CDR3 length: 15 amino acids. The CDR3 sequence is CATAGGAHSNQPQHF. CDR3 nucleotides: TGTGCAACGGCGGGGGGCGCCCATAGCAATCAGCCCCAGCATTTT.

This clonotype was counted many times. This chain links TRBV6-4 with TRBJ1-1; D ambiguous. Germline V gene sequence: CDR1 MRHNA, CDR2 SNTAGT. V was pared by 6 bases and J by 1 base, with 3 bases between. The CDR3 totals 11 residues. As DNA, the CDR3 is TGTGCCAGCAGACAGAACACTGAAGCTTTCTTT. Residues: CASRQNTEAFF.

In its sample, this clonotype was seen a few times. V usage is TRBV21-1 and J usage is TRBJ1-5; no check of the table's D call, TRBD1, against the DNA was made. TRBV21-1 is an annotated pseudogene. The CDR3 totals 19 residues. In DNA, the CDR3 is TGTGCCAGCAGCCCAAGGGACAGGGGGACCCCGCCTAGCAATCAGCCCCAGCATTTT. Amino acids: CASSPRDRGTPPSNQPQHF.

This clonotype was recorded many times. The chain combines TRBV6-4 with TRBJ1-1; TRBD1 might be the D (5 bases). V lost 6 bases and J 0 bases, leaving 11 bases between the germline ends. The CDR3 runs to 14 residues. Germline values: CDR1 MRHNA, CDR2 SNTAGT. The CDR3 loop is CASSPGGVNTEAFF. In nucleotides, the CDR3 is TGTGCCAGCAGCCCGGGGGGGGTGAACACTGAAGCTTTCTTT.

The gene calls are TRBV12-3 or TRBV12-4 and TRBJ1-2; TRBD1 aligns across 12 bases. This CDR3 has 18 residues. Unmatched junction bases numbered 15, after V lost 4 bases and J lost 6 bases. The CDR3 nucleotides are TGTGCCAGCAGTTCTACTCCTGGGACAGGGGGCGGTTTGAATGGCTACACCTTC. This translates into CASSSTPGTGGGLNGYTF.

This clonotype occurred a few times. The chain links TRBV2 to TRBJ2-7; no definite D call. Germline V gives CDR1 SNHLY, CDR2 FYNNEI. This CDR3 spans 15 amino acids. V lost 11 bases and J lost 7, with 27 bases in between. This chain's CDR3 is CAGTNRVPLLGEQYF. The CDR3 region has the DNA TGTGCCGGAACAAACCGGGTGCCGCTCCTGGGGGAGCAGTACTTC. Filled out from reference TRBV2 and TRBJ2-7, the complete variable domain reads EPEVTQTPSHQVTQMGQEVILRCVPISNHLYFYWYRQILGQKVEFLVSFYNNEISEKSEIFDDQFSVERPDGSNFTLKIRSTKLEDSAMYFCAGTNRVPLLGEQYFGPGTRLTVT.

The V call is TRBV14, the J call TRBJ2-7; D is possibly TRBD1 (6 bases). CDR3 size: 13 residues. Germline-derived CDR1 and CDR2 are SGHDN and FVKESK. V lost 7 bases, J lost 7 bases, and 17 bases lay in between. The CDR3 loop reads CASNARRQVEQYF. CDR3 nucleotides: TGTGCCAGCAATGCAAGAAGACAGGTGGAGCAGTACTTC.

In this sample, this clonotype turned up many times. V and J are TRBV11-2 and TRBJ1-6; D gene unclear. Deletions cut 5 bases from V and 6 bases from J, with 14 bases between. CDR1 SGHAT and CDR2 FQNNGV come from the germline V gene. This CDR3 comprises 15 residues. CDR3 bases: TGTGCCAGCAGCGCATCCGGGCCGATTAATTCACCCCTCCACTTT. Residues: CASSASGPINSPLHF.

There are many counts of this clonotype. The J gene is TRBJ2-3, the V gene TRBV24-1; 8 nucleotides line up with TRBD1. V lost 2 bases and J lost 7; bases outside the gene matches: 16. Looked up from germline, CDR1 is KGHDR and CDR2 is SFDVKD. This CDR3 region has 18 residues. For the CDR3, the DNA is TGTGCCACCAGTGATTCGCCCGGACAGGGTCGTCTGTCCTATACGCAGTATTTT. Its translation is CATSDSPGQGRLSYTQYF.

This clonotype was found a few times. V usage is TRBV7-8 and J usage is TRBJ2-1, with 10 bases identical to TRBD1. Germline V gives CDR1 SGHVS, CDR2 FQNEAQ. Germline trimming cut 1 base from V and 6 bases from J; bases unmatched to any gene: 9. The CDR3 is 17 residues long. CDR3: CASSLERVGQGSNEQFF. The CDR3 DNA reads as TGTGCCAGCAGCTTAGAACGTGTGGGACAGGGGAGCAATGAGCAGTTCTTC.

This chain links TRBV12-3 or TRBV12-4 with TRBJ2-3; 7 bases align to TRBD2. The CDR3 covers 15 residues. J was trimmed by 4 bases and V by 4 bases; bases with no gene match: 8. CDR3 in amino acids: CASSSAGHGPDTQYF. The CDR3 DNA reads TGTGCCAGCAGTTCAGCGGGGCACGGGCCAGATACGCAGTATTTT.

This clonotype was detected only a few times. CDR3 DNA sequence: TGCGCCAGCAGCCAAGATATGGGGGGGGCCCCCAATGAGCAGTTCTTC. It is translated as CASSQDMGGAPNEQFF. The chain links TRBV4-3 to TRBJ2-1, with D maybe TRBD2 (7 bases). Germline V lookup: CDR1 LGHNA, CDR2 YSLEER. Trimming shortened V by 0 bases and J by 6 bases, and 15 bases separated the two germline ends. The CDR3 is 16 residues long.

This clonotype was counted a few times. The chain combines TRBV5-1 with TRBJ1-1, with D unclear. Germline assignment: CDR1 SGHRS and CDR2 YFSETQ. Deletions cut 5 bases from V and 1 base from J, with 6 bases between. This CDR3 contains 12 residues. The CDR3 sequence: CASSAGNTEAFF. In DNA, the CDR3 is TGCGCCAGCAGTGCGGGGAACACTGAAGCTTTCTTT.

This sequence joins TRBV21-1 and TRBJ1-2; whether TRBD1, the table's D call, matches the DNA was not checked. TRBV21-1 is a known pseudogene. The CDR3 is 14 amino acids. The CDR3, as DNA: TGTGCCAGCGCCCGGTGCCATAGGCAGGCCGGCTACACCTTC. Its protein is CASARCHRQAGYTF.

V is TRBV19 and J is TRBJ2-3; no clear D. Trimming cost V 5 bases and J 4 bases, with 10 bases left between them. The CDR3 has 13 residues. Germline values: CDR1 LNHDA, CDR2 SQIVND (reference sequence). The CDR3, as DNA: TGTGCCAGTAGTCCACTGGGTGCAGATACGCAGTATTTT. It is translated as CASSPLGADTQYF.

The J gene is TRBJ2-6, the V gene TRBV5-4; D is undetermined. This CDR3 is built from 15 residues. The V end lost 0 bases, the J end lost 0 bases, and 4 bases lay between the germline ends. CDR1 SGHNT and CDR2 YYREEE come from the germline V gene (reference sequence). Written as DNA, the CDR3 is TGTGCCAGCAGCTTGGATATCTCTGGGGCCAACGTCCTGACTTTC. Translation: CASSLDISGANVLTF.

J is TRBJ2-1 and V is TRBV11-2; D call uncertain. Deletions cut 3 bases from V and 0 bases from J, with 6 bases between. Germline CDR1 reads SGHAT; CDR2 reads FQNNGV. The CDR3 consists of 14 residues. The CDR3 protein is CASSFASSYNEQFF. CDR3 nucleotides: TGTGCCAGCAGCTTCGCGAGCTCCTACAATGAGCAGTTCTTC.

CDR3 DNA sequence: TGCAGTGCTCCCGCAGGGGTCTACGAGCAGTACTTC. Translated: CSAPAGVYEQYF. The chain carries TRBV20-1 and TRBJ2-7, with D perhaps TRBD1 (6 bases). Per germline, CDR1 DFQATT and CDR2 SNEGSKA (reference sequence). The CDR3 consists of 12 residues. V lost 5 bases to trimming and J lost 3 bases, with 11 bases between them.

The V call is TRBV5-5, the J call TRBJ2-7; perhaps TRBD1 as D (5 bases). Germline V lookup: CDR1 SGHKS, CDR2 YYEKEE (reference sequence). CDR3 length equals 14 residues. Trimming pared 4 bases from V and 4 bases from J, leaving 15 bases between. The CDR3 region is CASSIQVWGYEQYF. The CDR3 coding sequence is TGTGCCAGCAGCATACAGGTATGGGGTTACGAGCAGTACTTC.

This sequence joins TRBV7-3 and TRBJ2-3; D gene uncertain. This CDR3 is 15 amino acids long. The ends were cut back, 0 bases at V and 2 bases at J, with 9 bases in the middle. The germline V gene encodes CDR1 SGHTA and CDR2 FQGTGA. CDR3 loop: CASSLTSYSTDTQYF. DNA for the CDR3: TGTGCCAGCAGCTTAACTTCCTATTCCACAGATACGCAGTATTTT.

The rearrangement joins TRBV6-5 to TRBJ2-2; possibly TRBD1 or TRBD2 for D (5 bases each). Germline lookup yields CDR1 MNHEY and CDR2 SVGAGI. Deletions cut 6 bases from V and 0 bases from J, with 8 bases between. There are 14 residues in the CDR3. Here the CDR3 reads CASRRGSNTGELFF. CDR3 DNA sequence: TGTGCCAGCAGACGGGGCTCGAACACCGGGGAGCTGTTTTTT.

The chain recombines TRBV4-1 with TRBJ2-7, with 7 bases that match TRBD1. With 1 base clipped from V and 3 bases from J, the junction kept 9 bases outside the gene matches. This CDR3 has 16 residues. The V gene's germline CDR1 is MGHRA and CDR2 YSYEKL. The CDR3 loop is CASSQARRQGSYEQYF. The DNA of the CDR3 is TGCGCCAGCAGCCAAGCGAGGAGACAGGGCAGCTACGAGCAGTACTTC.

This clonotype occurred many times. The chain is built from TRBV7-8 and TRBJ2-1; a possible D gene is TRBD2 (6 bases). The CDR3 length is 14 residues. The germline V gene has CDR1 SGHVS and CDR2 FQNEAQ. Between the trimmed V and J ends, which lost 6 bases and 3 bases, there was a span of 12 bases. The CDR3: CASRGAGVYNEQFF. The DNA of the CDR3 is TGTGCCAGCAGGGGAGCGGGTGTCTACAATGAGCAGTTCTTC.

Remarks on this clonotype: A read error is possible here, since a much larger clone lies one base away. The chain has TRBV20-1 and TRBJ1-6; D possibly corresponds to TRBD1 (5 bases). Germline CDR1 and CDR2: DFQATT and SNEGSKA (reference sequence). The V end lost 3 bases, the J end lost 8 bases, and 8 bases lay between the germline ends. The CDR3 runs 12 residues. The CDR3 region is CSARIGDSPLHF. CDR3 bases: TGCAGTGCTAGGATAGGGGATTCACCCCTCCACTTT.

This clonotype has at least ten counts. The chain has TRBV19 and TRBJ1-1, with D uncertain. CDR3 length equals 12 residues. Germline V gives CDR1 LNHDA, CDR2 SQIVND (reference sequence). V was cut by 5 bases and J by 0 bases, with 4 bases left in between. CDR3 in amino acids: CASSWMNTEAFF. The CDR3 DNA sequence: TGTGCCAGTAGTTGGATGAACACTGAAGCTTTCTTT.

The CDR3 loop reads CASSRDNYEQYF. DNA of the CDR3: TGTGCCAGCAGTCGGGACAACTACGAGCAGTACTTC. This chain joins TRBV9 and TRBJ2-7; D possibly corresponds to TRBD1 (6 bases). The ends were cut back, 5 bases at V and 3 bases at J, with 9 bases in the middle. CDR3 length: 12 amino acids. Germline V gives CDR1 SGDLS, CDR2 YYNGEE.

This chain links TRBV27 with TRBJ1-1, with D perhaps TRBD1 (5 bases). The CDR3 is 15 amino acids. V lost 2 bases, J lost 5 bases, and 15 bases lay in between. Germline V gene lookup returns CDR1 MNHEY and CDR2 SMNVEV (reference sequence). In DNA form, the CDR3 reads TGTGCCAGCAGTTTAGGGGATGCGGCAGGGACTGAAGCTTTCTTT. Residues: CASSLGDAAGTEAFF.